This T cell receptor beta chain came from a study of cytomegalovirus exposure and HLA in healthy donors. The PCR had 60 Vbeta and 13 Jbeta primers. The method was immunoSEQ multiplex PCR; TCRdb's version includes in-frame clones alone and lacks a portion of them. Seen in this sample are 140,000 to 150,000 clones; the ten most common clones hold around 0.96%. At collection, donors were nominally healthy, but unrecorded immune exposures were probable. V was cut by 4 bases and J by 5 bases, with 12 bases left in between. This CDR3 region has 13 residues. Per germline, CDR1 SQVTM and CDR2 ANQGSEA. The receptor was isolated from a male donor in good health and CMV-seronegative. Sequencing used PBMCs. The chain joins TRBV29-1 to TRBJ1-5; weak D call: TRBD1 (5 bases). The CDR3 nucleotides are TGCAGCGTTGTGGGCAGGGATGATCAGCCCCAGCATTTT. As protein: CSVVGRDDQPQHF. Full variable domain (missing parts from reference TRBV29-1 and TRBJ1-5): SAVISQKPSRDICQRGTSLTIQCQVDSQVTMMFWYRQQPGQSLTLIATANQGSEATYESGFVIDKFPISRPNLTFSTLTVSNMSPEDSSIYLCSVVGRDDQPQHFGDGTRLSIL.